Each of the 24 T cell receptor beta chains below was sequenced from the same sample in a study of blood T cell repertoires in COVID-19. This table comes from immunoSEQ multiplex PCR, and its TCRdb copy is limited to in-frame clones, with some not included. The sample holds a few hundred thousand clones, 70% to 90% seen once. The sample was peripheral blood. The source of these receptors is a woman in her forties or fifties with acute or convalescent COVID-19.

CDR3 DNA: TGTGCCAGCACCCTAGGACAGGGTGTGGGGGGCTACACCTTC. This translates into CASTLGQGVGGYTF. V usage is TRBV6-5 and J usage is TRBJ1-2; the match to TRBD1 covers 8 bases. V lost 7 bases to trimming and J lost 8 bases; unmatched junction nucleotides: 12. The germline CDR1 and CDR2 sequences are MNHEY and SVGAGI. The length of the CDR3 is 14 residues.

The rearrangement uses TRBV5-4 and TRBJ2-7, with 13 positions matching TRBD2. The CDR3 length is 15 residues. Germline-derived CDR1 and CDR2 are SGHNT and YYREEE (reference sequence). J lost 2 bases, V lost 4 bases, and 3 bases had no gene match. CDR3 amino acids: CASSEGTSGTYEQYF. In DNA, the CDR3 is TGTGCCAGCAGCGAGGGGACTAGCGGGACCTACGAGCAGTACTTC.

This chain connects TRBV27 to TRBJ2-3, with D possibly being TRBD2 (5 bases). Looked up from germline, CDR1 is MNHEY and CDR2 is SMNVEV (reference sequence). V dropped 8 bases and J dropped 6 bases, with 18 bases sitting between them. CDR3 size: 14 residues. The CDR3 DNA is TGTGCCAGCGGCAATGGACTGGACCCGGATACGCAGTATTTT. Translating it yields CASGNGLDPDTQYF.

V gene TRBV7-3 combines with J gene TRBJ2-3; TRBD2 aligns across 11 bases. CDR1 and CDR2 from the germline V gene are SGHTA and FQGTGA. The CDR3 covers 16 residues. With V trimmed by 5 bases and J by 1 base, 5 bases remained unmatched. The chain's CDR3 is CASSRGTSGGTDTQYF. As DNA, the CDR3 is TGTGCCAGCAGCCGCGGGACTAGCGGAGGCACAGATACGCAGTATTTT.

The V gene is TRBV6-4, the J gene TRBJ1-5; a possible D gene is TRBD1 (5 bases). The germline CDR1 and CDR2 sequences are MRHNA and SNTAGT. The V gene lost 8 bases and the J gene lost 6 bases, with 17 bases spanning the gap. The CDR3 loop spans 14 amino acids. CDR3 in amino acids: CASSPQGGFQPQHF. The DNA for the CDR3 is TGTGCCAGCTCTCCGCAGGGAGGTTTTCAGCCCCAGCATTTT.

The J gene is TRBJ2-5, the V gene TRBV28; 11 nucleotides agree with TRBD2. CDR3 length: 15 amino acids. The trim removed 6 bases at V and 5 bases at J, leaving 8 bases unmatched. From germline, CDR1 is MDHEN and CDR2 SYDVKM. The CDR3 bases are TGTGCCAGCAGCCTAGCGGGAGGCCGAGGGGAGACCCAGTACTTC. Translating it yields CASSLAGGRGETQYF.

The chain links TRBV7-8 to TRBJ1-5; 9 nucleotides match TRBD1. Per germline, CDR1 SGHVS and CDR2 FQNEAQ. J was trimmed by 3 bases and V by 1 base; bases with no gene match: 1. The CDR3 runs 15 residues. The CDR3 coding sequence is TGTGCCAGCAGCTTAGGACAGGGGGTCAATCAGCCCCAGCATTTT. It translates to CASSLGQGVNQPQHF.

The chain employs TRBV28 and TRBJ2-7, with 9 positions matching TRBD1. The CDR3 runs to 14 residues. With 10 bases clipped from V and 4 bases from J, the junction kept 11 bases outside the gene matches. Germline values: CDR1 MDHEN, CDR2 SYDVKM. This CDR3 is CATYPGTGSYEQYF. The CDR3 DNA follows: TGTGCCACCTACCCCGGGACAGGGTCTTACGAGCAGTACTTC.

The rearrangement uses TRBV4-1 and TRBJ2-5, with TRBD2 as a possible D gene (6 bases). V was cut by 4 bases and J by 5 bases, with 20 bases left in between. From germline, CDR1 is MGHRA and CDR2 YSYEKL. The CDR3 is 16 amino acids. CDR3 DNA sequence: TGCGCCAGCAGCCGCGTCCGTGAGGCGGGGTGGGAGACCCAGTACTTC. Its translation is CASSRVREAGWETQYF.

This rearrangement joins TRBV20-1 to TRBJ2-5; 8 bases line up with TRBD2. The CDR3 covers 16 residues. The V segment lost 3 bases and the J segment 5 bases; nucleotides outside the gene matches: 14. Germline assignment: CDR1 DFQATT and CDR2 SNEGSKA (reference sequence). CDR3 amino acids: CSASPPFGGRNETQYF. Here the CDR3 DNA reads TGCAGTGCTAGTCCCCCCTTCGGCGGGAGGAACGAGACCCAGTACTTC.

The gene calls are TRBV28 and TRBJ2-7; 7 positions agree with TRBD2. The length of the CDR3 is 18 residues. Unmatched junction bases numbered 16, after V lost 1 base and J lost 4 bases. Germline V gene data show CDR1 as MDHEN and CDR2 as SYDVKM. The DNA for the CDR3 is TGTGCCAGCAGTTTATTAAGGGTGAGCGGCGGGAGACCTTACGAGCAGTACTTC. Protein product: CASSLLRVSGGRPYEQYF.

This chain links TRBV7-2 with TRBJ2-7, with 12 bases lining up with TRBD2. CDR1 and CDR2 from the germline V gene are SGHTA and FQGNSA. This CDR3 spans 16 amino acids. V shed 2 bases, J shed 5 bases, and the junction held 7 bases outside the gene matches. CDR3 nucleotides: TGTGCCAGCAGCTTATTCTTCGCTAGCGGGAGGGACGAGCAGTACTTC. It encodes CASSLFFASGRDEQYF. Using reference TRBV7-2 and TRBJ2-7 for the parts outside the CDR3, the full variable domain is GAGVSQSPSNKVTEKGKDVELRCDPISGHTALYWYRQSLGQGLEFLIYFQGNSAPDKSGLPSDRFSAERTGGSVSTLTIQRTQQEDSAVYLCASSLFFASGRDEQYFGPGTRLTVT.

The chain recombines TRBV28 with TRBJ2-6; the D gene is possibly TRBD1 (5 bases). The V gene lost 7 bases and the J gene lost 1 base, with 14 bases spanning the gap. In germline, CDR1 is MDHEN, CDR2 SYDVKM. The CDR3 is 16 residues long. As DNA, the CDR3 is TGTGCCAGCAACGAACAGGCTCTTTCTGGGGCCAACGTCCTGACTTTC. Translating gives CASNEQALSGANVLTF.

The chain links TRBV5-1 to TRBJ1-4; D possibly corresponds to TRBD1 (6 bases). Germline CDR1 SGHRS, CDR2 YFSETQ. The CDR3 covers 15 residues. Deletions cut 4 bases from V and 6 bases from J, with 16 bases between. This chain's CDR3 is CASSGGVNRDEKLFF. CDR3 DNA sequence: TGCGCCAGCAGCGGGGGAGTAAACAGGGATGAAAAACTGTTTTTT.

The rearrangement joins TRBV23-1 to TRBJ2-7; D is possibly TRBD2 (5 bases). TRBV23-1 is designated an ORF whose function remains uncertain. The CDR3 has 12 residues. The V and J ends lost 7 bases and 3 bases respectively, with 10 bases between them. The CDR3 protein is CASTGINYEQYF. CDR3 DNA: TGCGCCAGCACCGGGATTAACTACGAGCAGTACTTC.

This chain uses TRBV27 with TRBJ2-3; D remains ambiguous. V was pared by 3 bases and J by 0 bases, with 4 bases between. Germline assignment: CDR1 MNHEY and CDR2 SMNVEV (reference sequence). The CDR3 runs to 13 residues. The CDR3 loop is CASSLGSTDTQYF. CDR3 coding DNA: TGTGCCAGCAGTTTGGGCAGCACAGATACGCAGTATTTT.

J is TRBJ1-5 and V is TRBV30; 8 bases align to TRBD1. The CDR3 is made up of 17 amino acids. With 0 bases clipped from V and 9 bases from J, the junction kept 16 bases outside the gene matches. CDR1 and CDR2 from the germline V gene are GTSNPN and SVGIG (reference sequence). The DNA of the CDR3 is TGTGCCTGGAGTGTACCCGGGACAGGACAATGGTACCGGCCCCAGCATTTT. Its translation: CAWSVPGTGQWYRPQHF.

Regarding this clone: The same CDR3 can be traced to other DNA sequences in this sample. The chain couples TRBV19 to TRBJ2-1, with unresolved D. Germline lookup yields CDR1 LNHDA and CDR2 SQIVND (reference sequence). This CDR3 has 11 amino acids. The V gene lost 4 bases and the J gene lost 9 bases, with 7 bases spanning the gap. CDR3 region: CASSTSVEQFF. CDR3 in DNA: TGTGCCAGTAGTACTAGTGTTGAGCAGTTCTTC.

This clone appeared once. The rearrangement uses TRBV28 and TRBJ1-3; TRBD1 agrees at 9 bases. With 3 bases clipped from V and 6 bases from J, the junction kept 6 bases outside the gene matches. This CDR3 region has 15 residues. Germline CDR1 and CDR2: MDHEN and SYDVKM. The CDR3 reads CASSLTGQGENTIYF. CDR3 sequence (DNA): TGTGCCAGCAGTTTGACGGGACAGGGCGAAAACACCATATATTTT. Using reference TRBV28 and TRBJ1-3 for the parts outside the CDR3, the full variable domain is DVKVTQSSRYLVKRTGEKVFLECVQDMDHENMFWYRQDPGLGLRLIYFSYDVKMKEKGDIPEGYSVSREKKERFSLILESASTNQTSMYLCASSLTGQGENTIYFGEGSWLTVV.

This chain joins TRBV7-2 and TRBJ1-3, with TRBD1 matching over 7 bases. The trim removed 1 base at V and 0 bases at J, leaving 6 bases unmatched. Germline lookup yields CDR1 SGHTA and CDR2 FQGNSA. The CDR3 totals 17 residues. Here the CDR3 reads CASSLGSGQSSGNTIYF. The DNA for the CDR3 is TGTGCCAGCAGCTTAGGTTCGGGACAGAGCTCTGGAAACACCATATATTTT.

This sequence joins TRBV9 and TRBJ2-3, with 10 bases matching TRBD2. This CDR3 comprises 16 residues. V trimming: 1 base; J trimming: 3 bases; junction bases outside the gene matches: 5. Germline assignment: CDR1 SGDLS and CDR2 YYNGEE. The CDR3 nucleotides are TGTGCCAGCAGCGTACCAGCGGGAGGGGGGACAGATACGCAGTATTTT. Its protein product is CASSVPAGGGTDTQYF.

V and J are TRBV19 and TRBJ2-1; 10 nucleotides match TRBD2. The J segment lost 0 bases and the V segment lost 4 bases, leaving 3 bases of the junction unmatched. This CDR3 contains 16 residues. Germline V gives CDR1 LNHDA, CDR2 SQIVND (reference sequence). CDR3 DNA: TGTGCCAGTAGTACACTAGCGGGGTACTCCTACAATGAGCAGTTCTTC. It yields the protein CASSTLAGYSYNEQFF.

CDR3 DNA sequence: TGTGCCAGCGCTTCGCGGGGTAGTCAGCCCCAGCATTTT. Amino acids: CASASRGSQPQHF. The J gene is TRBJ1-5, the V gene TRBV6-5, with no clear D. The V gene lost 8 bases and the J gene lost 6 bases, with 14 bases spanning the gap. The CDR3 totals 13 residues. The germline CDR1 and CDR2 sequences are MNHEY and SVGAGI.

V is TRBV9 and J is TRBJ2-2, with D perhaps TRBD2 (6 bases). The V gene's germline CDR1 is SGDLS and CDR2 YYNGEE. CDR3 size: 14 residues. Deletions cut 0 bases from V and 6 bases from J, with 9 bases between. The CDR3 sequence: CASSVDGSPGELFF. The CDR3 DNA reads as TGTGCCAGCAGCGTAGACGGGAGCCCCGGGGAGCTGTTTTTT. The whole variable domain, filled in from reference TRBV9 and TRBJ2-2, reads DSGVTQTPKHLITATGQRVTLRCSPRSGDLSVYWYQQSLDQGLQFLIQYYNGEERAKGNILERFSAQQFPDLHSELNLSSLELGDSALYFCASSVDGSPGELFFGEGSRLTVL.